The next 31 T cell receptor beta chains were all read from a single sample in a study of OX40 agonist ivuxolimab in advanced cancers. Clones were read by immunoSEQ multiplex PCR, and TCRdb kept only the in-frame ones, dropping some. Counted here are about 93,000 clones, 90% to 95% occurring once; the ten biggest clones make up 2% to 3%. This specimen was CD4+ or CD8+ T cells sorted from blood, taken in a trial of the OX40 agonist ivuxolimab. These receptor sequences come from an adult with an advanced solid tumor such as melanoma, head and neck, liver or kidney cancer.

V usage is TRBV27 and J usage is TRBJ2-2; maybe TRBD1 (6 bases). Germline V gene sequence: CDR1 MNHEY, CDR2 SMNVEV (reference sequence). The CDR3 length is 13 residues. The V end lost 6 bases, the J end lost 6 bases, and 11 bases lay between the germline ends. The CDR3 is CASSRGFPGELFF. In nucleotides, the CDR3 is TGTGCCAGCAGCAGGGGTTTTCCCGGGGAGCTGTTTTTT.

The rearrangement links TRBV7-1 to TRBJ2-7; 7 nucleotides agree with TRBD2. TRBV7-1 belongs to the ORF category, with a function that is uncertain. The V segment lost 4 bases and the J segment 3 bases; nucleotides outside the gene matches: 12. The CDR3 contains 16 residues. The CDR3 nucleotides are TGTGCCAGCAGCTTAGTTCATGGCGGGGGAGACTACGAGCAGTACTTC. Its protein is CASSLVHGGGDYEQYF.

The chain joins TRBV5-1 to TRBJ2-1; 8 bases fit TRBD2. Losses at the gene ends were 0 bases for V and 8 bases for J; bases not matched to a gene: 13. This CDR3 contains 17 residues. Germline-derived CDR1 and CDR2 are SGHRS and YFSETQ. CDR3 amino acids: CASSLGGGTRYMDEQFF. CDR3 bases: TGCGCCAGCAGCTTGGGTGGCGGGACTAGGTACATGGATGAGCAGTTCTTC.

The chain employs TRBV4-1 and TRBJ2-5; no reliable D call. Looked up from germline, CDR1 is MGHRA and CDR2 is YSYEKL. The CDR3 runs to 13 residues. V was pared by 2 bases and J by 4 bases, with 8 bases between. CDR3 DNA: TGCGCCAGCAGCCAATGGTGGGGAGAGACCCAGTACTTC. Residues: CASSQWWGETQYF.

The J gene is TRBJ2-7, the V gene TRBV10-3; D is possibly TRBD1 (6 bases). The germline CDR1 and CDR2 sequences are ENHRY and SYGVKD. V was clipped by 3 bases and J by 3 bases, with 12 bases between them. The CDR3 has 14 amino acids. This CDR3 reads CAISDHRDGYEQYF. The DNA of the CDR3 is TGTGCCATCAGTGATCACAGGGACGGCTACGAGCAGTACTTC.

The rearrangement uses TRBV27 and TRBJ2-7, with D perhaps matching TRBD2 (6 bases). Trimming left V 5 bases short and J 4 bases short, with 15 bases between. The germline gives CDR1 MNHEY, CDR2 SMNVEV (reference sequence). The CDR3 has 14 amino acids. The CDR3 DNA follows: TGTGCCAGCAGTCTCAGTAGCGGCGGTTACGAGCAGTACTTC. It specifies CASSLSSGGYEQYF.

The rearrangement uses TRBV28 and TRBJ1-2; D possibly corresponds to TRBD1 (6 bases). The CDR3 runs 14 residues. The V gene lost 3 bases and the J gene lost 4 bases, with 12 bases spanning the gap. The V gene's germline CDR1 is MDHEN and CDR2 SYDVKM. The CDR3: CASSFPQDSYGYTF. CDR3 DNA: TGTGCCAGCAGTTTTCCTCAGGACAGCTATGGCTACACCTTC.

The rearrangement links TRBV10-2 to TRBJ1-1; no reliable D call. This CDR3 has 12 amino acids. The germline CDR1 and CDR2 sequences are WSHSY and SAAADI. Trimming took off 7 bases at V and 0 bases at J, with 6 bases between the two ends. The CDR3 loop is CASTGLNTEAFF. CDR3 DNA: TGCGCCAGCACCGGCCTGAACACTGAAGCTTTCTTT.

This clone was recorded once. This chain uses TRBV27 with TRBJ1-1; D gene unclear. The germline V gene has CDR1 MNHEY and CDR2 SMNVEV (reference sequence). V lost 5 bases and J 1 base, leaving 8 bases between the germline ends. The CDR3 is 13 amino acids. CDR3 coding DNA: TGTGCCAGCAGTGCCTGGGGGAACACTGAAGCTTTCTTT. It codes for CASSAWGNTEAFF.

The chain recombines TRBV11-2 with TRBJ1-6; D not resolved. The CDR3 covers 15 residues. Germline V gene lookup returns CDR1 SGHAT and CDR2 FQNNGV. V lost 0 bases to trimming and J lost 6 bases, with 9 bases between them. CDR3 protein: CASSLEGSPNSPLHF. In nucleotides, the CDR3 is TGTGCCAGCAGCTTAGAGGGCAGCCCTAATTCACCCCTCCACTTT.

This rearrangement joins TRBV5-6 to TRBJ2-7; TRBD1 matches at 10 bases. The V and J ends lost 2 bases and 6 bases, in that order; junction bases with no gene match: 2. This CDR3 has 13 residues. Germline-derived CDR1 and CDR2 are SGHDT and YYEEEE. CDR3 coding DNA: TGTGCCAGCAGCTTAGGGACAGGGGCCGAGCAGTACTTC. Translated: CASSLGTGAEQYF.

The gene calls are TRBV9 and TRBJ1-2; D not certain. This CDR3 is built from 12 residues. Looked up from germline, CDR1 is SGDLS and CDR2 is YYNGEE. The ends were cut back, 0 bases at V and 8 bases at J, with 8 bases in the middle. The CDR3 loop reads CASSVAEKGYTF. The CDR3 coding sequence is TGTGCCAGCAGCGTAGCAGAGAAAGGCTACACCTTC.

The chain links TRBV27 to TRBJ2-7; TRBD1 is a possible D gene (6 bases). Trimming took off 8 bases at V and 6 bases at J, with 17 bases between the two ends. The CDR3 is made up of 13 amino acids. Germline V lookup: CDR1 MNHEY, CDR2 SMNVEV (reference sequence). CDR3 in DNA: TGTGCCAGCGGCCCAGGGGCTGGGCGCGAGCAGTACTTC. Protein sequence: CASGPGAGREQYF.

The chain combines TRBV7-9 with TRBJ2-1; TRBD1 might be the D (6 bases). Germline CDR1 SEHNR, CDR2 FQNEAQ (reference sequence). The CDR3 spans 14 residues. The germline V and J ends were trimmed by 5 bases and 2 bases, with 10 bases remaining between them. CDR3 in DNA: TGTGCCAGCAGCCACCGGGACACCTACAATGAGCAGTTCTTC. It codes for CASSHRDTYNEQFF.

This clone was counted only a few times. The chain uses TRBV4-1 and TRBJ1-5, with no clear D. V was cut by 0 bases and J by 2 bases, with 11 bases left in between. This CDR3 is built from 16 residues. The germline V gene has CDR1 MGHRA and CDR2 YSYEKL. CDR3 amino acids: CASSQEFHGGNQPQHF. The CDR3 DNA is TGCGCCAGCAGCCAAGAGTTCCACGGCGGCAATCAGCCCCAGCATTTT.

The DNA of the CDR3 is TGTGCCAGCAGCACTAGGGGAGCACCACTCTACGAGCAGTACTTC. Encoded protein: CASSTRGAPLYEQYF. This chain links TRBV7-9 with TRBJ2-7; possibly TRBD1 or TRBD2 for D (5 bases each). V gave up 5 bases and J gave up 3 bases, with 17 bases separating them. This CDR3 comprises 15 residues. Germline CDR1 and CDR2: SEHNR and FQNEAQ (reference sequence). Full variable domain (remainder filled in from reference TRBV7-9 and TRBJ2-7): DTGVSQNPRHKITKRGQNVTFRCDPISEHNRLYWYRQTLGQGPEFLTYFQNEAQLEKSRLLSDRFSAERPKGSFSTLEIQRTEQGDSAMYLCASSTRGAPLYEQYFGPGTRLTVT.

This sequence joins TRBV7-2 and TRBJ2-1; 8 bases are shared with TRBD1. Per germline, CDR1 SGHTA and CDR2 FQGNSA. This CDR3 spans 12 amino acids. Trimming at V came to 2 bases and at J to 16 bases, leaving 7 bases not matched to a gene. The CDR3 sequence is CASSLYRDRFFF. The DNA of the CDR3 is TGTGCCAGCAGCTTATATCGGGACAGGTTCTTCTTC.

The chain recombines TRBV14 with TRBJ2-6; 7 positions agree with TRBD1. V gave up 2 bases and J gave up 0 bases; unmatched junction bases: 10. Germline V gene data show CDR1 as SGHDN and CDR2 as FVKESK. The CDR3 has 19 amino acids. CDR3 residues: CASSQTLRQGVSGANVLTF. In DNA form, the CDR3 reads TGTGCCAGCAGCCAAACGTTGCGGCAGGGGGTCTCTGGGGCCAACGTCCTGACTTTC. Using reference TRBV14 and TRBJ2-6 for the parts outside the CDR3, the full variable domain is EAGVTQFPSHSVIEKGQTVTLRCDPISGHDNLYWYRRVMGKEIKFLLHFVKESKQDESGMPNNRFLAERTGGTYSTLKVQPAELEDSGVYFCASSQTLRQGVSGANVLTFGAGSRLTVL.

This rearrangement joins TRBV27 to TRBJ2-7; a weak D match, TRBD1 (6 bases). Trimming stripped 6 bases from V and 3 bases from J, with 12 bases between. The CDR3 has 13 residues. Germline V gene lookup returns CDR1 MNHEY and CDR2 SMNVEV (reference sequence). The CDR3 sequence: CASSPQGFYEQYF. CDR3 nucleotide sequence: TGTGCCAGCAGCCCGCAGGGGTTCTACGAGCAGTACTTC.

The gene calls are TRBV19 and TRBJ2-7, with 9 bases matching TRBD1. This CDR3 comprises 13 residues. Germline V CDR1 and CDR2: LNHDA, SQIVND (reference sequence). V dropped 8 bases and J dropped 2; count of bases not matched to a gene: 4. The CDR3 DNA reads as TGTGCCAGTGGGTGGACAGGGGCCTACGAGCAGTACTTC. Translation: CASGWTGAYEQYF.

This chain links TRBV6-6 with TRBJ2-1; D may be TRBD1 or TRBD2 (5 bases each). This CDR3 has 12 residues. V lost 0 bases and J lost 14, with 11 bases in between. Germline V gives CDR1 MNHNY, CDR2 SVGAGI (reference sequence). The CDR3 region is CASSYSGVEEFF. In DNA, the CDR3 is TGTGCCAGCAGTTACTCAGGGGTGGAGGAGTTCTTC.

In DNA form, the CDR3 reads TGTGCCAGCAAAGTTTTAGATGGGGGGAGCACTAACTATGGCTACACCTTC. Translated: CASKVLDGGSTNYGYTF. This chain connects TRBV27 to TRBJ1-2; D possibly corresponds to TRBD1 (5 bases). The CDR3 sequence is 17 residues long. Germline V gene data show CDR1 as MNHEY and CDR2 as SMNVEV (reference sequence). V shed 7 bases and J shed 0 bases, with 21 bases lying between them.

CDR3 nucleotides: TGTGCCAGCAGCTCTCGGACTAGCTACAATGAGCAGTTCTTC. Protein product: CASSSRTSYNEQFF. This chain links TRBV13 with TRBJ2-1; the match to TRBD2 covers 7 bases. The V gene's germline CDR1 is PRHDT and CDR2 FYEKMQ (reference sequence). The junction had 3 bases not matched to a gene; V was cut back by 4 bases and J by 3 bases. The CDR3 has 14 amino acids.

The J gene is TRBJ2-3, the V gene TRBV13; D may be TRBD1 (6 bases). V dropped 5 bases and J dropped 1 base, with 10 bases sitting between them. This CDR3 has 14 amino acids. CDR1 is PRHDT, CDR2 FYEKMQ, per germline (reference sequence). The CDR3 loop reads CASSPGHGTDTQYF. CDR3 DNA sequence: TGTGCCAGCAGCCCGGGACATGGCACAGATACGCAGTATTTT.

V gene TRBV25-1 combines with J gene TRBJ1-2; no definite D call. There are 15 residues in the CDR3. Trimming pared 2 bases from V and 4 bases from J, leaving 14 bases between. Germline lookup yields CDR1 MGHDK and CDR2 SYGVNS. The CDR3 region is CASSETIPIPYGYTF. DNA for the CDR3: TGTGCCAGCAGTGAAACGATACCTATTCCCTATGGCTACACCTTC.

In DNA form, the CDR3 reads TGTGCCAGCAGTCCGGTAAGGGCTAGCGGGACCGGGGAGCTGTTTTTT. It codes for CASSPVRASGTGELFF. The rearrangement joins TRBV27 to TRBJ2-2; 8 positions agree with TRBD2. Germline values: CDR1 MNHEY, CDR2 SMNVEV (reference sequence). Germline trimming cut 5 bases from V and 5 bases from J; bases unmatched to any gene: 10. This CDR3 spans 16 amino acids.

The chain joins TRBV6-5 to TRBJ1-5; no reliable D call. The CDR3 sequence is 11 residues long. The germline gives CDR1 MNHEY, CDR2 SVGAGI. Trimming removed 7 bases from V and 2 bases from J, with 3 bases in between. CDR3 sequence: CASKGNQPQHF. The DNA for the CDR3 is TGTGCCAGCAAAGGCAATCAGCCCCAGCATTTT.

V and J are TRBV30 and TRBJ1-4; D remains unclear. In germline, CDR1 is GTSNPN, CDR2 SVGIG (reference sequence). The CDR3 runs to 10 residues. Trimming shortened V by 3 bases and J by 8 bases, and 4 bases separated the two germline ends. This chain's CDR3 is CAWRREKLFF. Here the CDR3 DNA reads TGTGCCTGGAGGAGGGAAAAACTGTTTTTT. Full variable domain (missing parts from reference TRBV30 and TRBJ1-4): SQTIHQWPATLVQPVGSPLSLECTVEGTSNPNLYWYRQAAGRGLQLLFYSVGIGQISSEVPQNLSASRPQDRQFILSSKKLLLSDSGFYLCAWRREKLFFGSGTQLSVL.

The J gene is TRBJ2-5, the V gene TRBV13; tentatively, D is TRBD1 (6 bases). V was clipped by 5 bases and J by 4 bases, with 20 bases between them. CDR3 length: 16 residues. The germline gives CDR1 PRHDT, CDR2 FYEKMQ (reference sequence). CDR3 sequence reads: CASSLQLGGVRETQYF. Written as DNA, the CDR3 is TGTGCCAGCAGCCTGCAACTAGGGGGAGTAAGAGAGACCCAGTACTTC.

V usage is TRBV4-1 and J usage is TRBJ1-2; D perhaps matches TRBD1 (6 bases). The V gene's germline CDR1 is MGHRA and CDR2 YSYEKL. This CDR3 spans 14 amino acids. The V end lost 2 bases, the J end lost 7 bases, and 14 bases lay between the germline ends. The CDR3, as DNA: TGCGCCAGCAGCCAAAGGGTTAAGGGGGGTGGCTACACCTTC. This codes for CASSQRVKGGGYTF.

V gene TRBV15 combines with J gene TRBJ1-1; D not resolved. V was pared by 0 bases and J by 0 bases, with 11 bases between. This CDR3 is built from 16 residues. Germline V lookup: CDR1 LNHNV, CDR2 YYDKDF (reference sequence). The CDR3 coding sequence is TGTGCCACCAGCAGAGATGAATTCTTGCTGAACACTGAAGCTTTCTTT. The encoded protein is CATSRDEFLLNTEAFF.